This is a list of T cell receptor beta chains from one sample in a study of cytomegalovirus exposure and HLA in healthy donors. Clones were sequenced by immunoSEQ multiplex PCR, and TCRdb holds only the in-frame ones, with some missing. The table gives 130,000 or so clones; the top ten clones make up 2% to 2.5% of it. The sequencing sample was made of PBMCs. Every receptor here comes from a woman younger than 35 in good health and CMV-seronegative. Each CDR3 is given with its conserved first and last residue. D genes are given only for firm matches.

>TRBJ1-4|TRBV27|-
CASSRGTPGEKLFF
TGTGCCAGCAGTCGCGGGACCCCGGGTGAAAAACTGTTTTTT
>TRBJ1-1|TRBV5-4|-
CASSLDSMNTEAFF
TGTGCCAGCAGCTTGGACAGCATGAACACTGAAGCTTTCTTT
>TRBJ1-2|TRBV5-5|TRBD1
CASSLEGQVYGYTF
TGTGCCAGCAGCTTGGAGGGACAGGTATATGGCTACACCTTC
>TRBJ2-6|TRBV7-8|-
CASSRPGSGANVLTF
TGTGCCAGCAGCCGACCGGGCTCTGGGGCCAACGTCCTGACTTTC
>TRBJ1-1|TRBV7-8|TRBD1
CASMTGGTGGITEAFF
TGTGCCAGCATGACCGGAGGGACAGGGGGGATAACTGAAGCTTTCTTT
>TRBJ1-4|TRBV5-4|-
CASSLTGSGEKLFF
TGTGCCAGCAGCTTGACAGGGAGCGGAGAAAAACTGTTTTTT
>TRBJ2-3|TRBV7-3|TRBD2
CASSSQSGRTDTQYF
TGTGCCAGCAGCTCTCAAAGCGGGAGAACAGATACGCAGTATTTT
>TRBJ2-7|TRBV6-5|-
CASSLERGSHEQYF
TGTGCCAGCAGCCTAGAGAGAGGGTCCCACGAGCAGTACTTC
>TRBJ1-2|TRBV5-8|-
CASSLGIQARF
TGTGCCAGCAGCTTGGGGATACAGGCCCGTTTC
>TRBJ1-1|TRBV6-1|TRBD1
CASSASGGEAEAFF
TGTGCCAGCAGTGCCTCAGGGGGTGAAGCTGAAGCTTTCTTT
>TRBJ1-2|TRBV6-5|TRBD1
CASSYAGTGHGYTF
TGTGCCAGCAGTTACGCAGGGACAGGACATGGCTACACCTTC
>TRBJ2-5|TRBV18|TRBD2
CASSPSTGRAEETQYF
TGTGCCAGCTCACCCTCCACCGGGAGGGCCGAAGAGACCCAGTACTTC
>TRBJ2-1|TRBV2|TRBD2
CASSEVRLAVYNEQFF
TGTGCCAGCAGTGAGGTTCGGCTAGCGGTTTACAATGAGCAGTTCTTC
>TRBJ1-3|TRBV4-2|-
CASSQGQGNTIYF
TGTGCCAGCAGCCAGGGGCAGGGGAACACCATATATTTT
>TRBJ2-1|TRBV5-1|TRBD2
CASSSFHRRGSLIDEQFF
TGCGCCAGCAGCTCGTTCCATCGGCGCGGGAGTTTAATTGATGAGCAGTTCTTC
>TRBJ1-1|TRBV6-5|-
CASSWGQNTEAFF
TGTGCCAGCAGTTGGGGACAGAACACTGAAGCTTTCTTT
>TRBJ1-5|TRBV30|-
CAWSVLASGQPQHF
TGTGCCTGGAGTGTATTGGCCTCAGGTCAGCCCCAGCATTTT
>TRBJ2-1|TRBV5-4|TRBD2
CASSWGPGTRNEQFF
TGTGCCAGCAGCTGGGGACCGGGGACTAGGAATGAGCAGTTCTTC
>TRBJ2-5|TRBV11-2|TRBD2
CASSQEWVAGAGETQYF
TGTGCCAGCAGTCAAGAGTGGGTAGCGGGAGCGGGGGAGACCCAGTACTTC
>TRBJ1-5|TRBV19|-
CASSLGASNQPQHF
TGTGCCAGTAGTCTGGGGGCTAGCAATCAGCCCCAGCATTTT
>TRBJ2-3|TRBV4-2|TRBD2
CASSQEPSGRTQDTQYF
TGTGCCAGCAGCCAAGAACCTAGCGGCCGAACACAGGATACGCAGTATTTT
>TRBJ2-3|TRBV18|TRBD1
CASSKTGGLQNTDTQYF
TGTGCCAGCTCCAAGACAGGGGGCCTACAAAACACAGATACGCAGTATTTT
>TRBJ1-2|TRBV7-9|-
CASSGGGGALGYTF
TGTGCCAGCAGCGGCGGGGGGGGCGCGTTAGGCTACACCTTC
>TRBJ2-2|TRBV6-6|-
CASSRLDPANTGELFF
TGTGCCAGCAGTCGACTAGATCCGGCGAACACCGGGGAGCTGTTTTTT
>TRBJ1-6|TRBV19|TRBD1
CASSTGEGGNSPLHF
TGTGCCAGTAGTACCGGAGAAGGGGGCAATTCACCCCTCCACTTT
>TRBJ1-1|TRBV5-1|TRBD1
CASSFRATGMVTEAFF
TGCGCCAGCAGCTTTCGCGCGACAGGGATGGTCACTGAAGCTTTCTTT
>TRBJ1-1|TRBV6-1|-
CASSDRQTTEAFF
TGTGCCAGCAGTGACCGACAGACAACTGAAGCTTTCTTT
>TRBJ2-5|TRBV5-1|TRBD2
CASSPGRVAGEETQYF
TGCGCCAGCAGCCCTGGGCGCGTAGCGGGAGAGGAGACCCAGTACTTC
>TRBJ2-7|TRBV7-6|-
CASSFLRTESRYEQYF
TGTGCCAGCAGCTTCCTACGGACAGAATCCCGGTACGAGCAGTACTTC
>TRBJ2-7|TRBV4-2|TRBD2
CASSHQRDSYEQYF
TGTGCCAGCAGCCACCAGCGGGACTCCTACGAGCAGTACTTC
>TRBJ2-3|TRBV11-1|-
CASSSRDISTDTQYF
TGTGCCAGCAGCTCCAGGGACATTAGCACAGATACGCAGTATTTT
>TRBJ2-1|TRBV10-2|-
CASSESPGNINEQFF
TGCGCCAGCAGTGAGTCACCAGGGAACATCAATGAGCAGTTCTTC
>TRBJ2-7|TRBV28|-
CASRPPTYEQYF
TGTGCCAGTCGCCCACCTACCTACGAGCAGTACTTC
>TRBJ2-1|TRBV2|TRBD2
CASTFSGDSSYNEQFF
TGTGCCAGCACCTTTAGCGGGGATAGCTCCTACAATGAGCAGTTCTTC
>TRBJ2-2|TRBV5-1|TRBD2
CASRAGANTGELFF
TGCGCCAGCAGAGCGGGAGCCAACACCGGGGAGCTGTTTTTT
>TRBJ2-7|TRBV29-1|-
CSVDSGSYEQYF
TGCAGCGTTGATTCGGGGAGCTACGAGCAGTACTTC
>TRBJ2-5|TRBV30|TRBD2
CAWTRLAGGETQYF
TGTGCCTGGACCAGACTAGCGGGAGGTGAGACCCAGTACTTC
>TRBJ1-3|TRBV9|TRBD1
CASSVGDRGKGNTIYF
TGTGCCAGCAGCGTAGGGGACAGGGGAAAGGGAAACACCATATATTTT
>TRBJ2-1|TRBV25-1|-
CASSEPGSSYNEQFF
TGTGCCAGCAGTGAACCCGGGAGCTCCTACAATGAGCAGTTCTTC
>TRBJ2-1|TRBV29-1|TRBD2
CSVDTGTNNEQFF
TGCAGCGTTGATACCGGGACTAACAATGAGCAGTTCTTC
>TRBJ2-5|TRBV27|TRBD1
CASSFLGQGEETQYF
TGTGCCAGCAGTTTTCTGGGACAGGGAGAAGAGACCCAGTACTTC
>TRBJ2-1|TRBV25-1|-
CASNRRGGNEQFF
TGTGCCAGCAATCGAAGGGGGGGAAATGAGCAGTTCTTC
>TRBJ1-2|TRBV11-2|TRBD1
CASSLVGPGGSGGYTF
TGTGCCAGCAGCTTAGTGGGGCCAGGGGGCAGCGGTGGCTACACCTTC
>TRBJ2-7|TRBV6-1|-
CASSAPTGSLSYEQYF
TGTGCCAGCAGTGCTCCGACAGGTTCACTCTCCTACGAGCAGTACTTC
>TRBJ2-7|TRBV5-4|-
CASSPGRGPYEQYF
TGTGCCAGCAGCCCCGGGAGAGGTCCCTACGAGCAGTACTTC
>TRBJ1-4|TRBV15|-
CATSDGWRTNEKLFF
TGTGCCACATCTGACGGGTGGAGGACTAATGAAAAACTGTTTTTT
>TRBJ2-2|TRBV28|-
CASSLGSRSSGELFF
TGTGCCAGCAGTTTGGGCAGCAGGTCGTCCGGGGAGCTGTTTTTT
>TRBJ2-7|TRBV4-2|TRBD2
CASSQDRGAGGIEQYF
TGTGCCAGCAGCCAAGATCGGGGAGCGGGAGGAATCGAGCAGTACTTC